This TCR beta chain was recorded in a study of cytomegalovirus exposure and HLA in healthy donors. Study results and caveats: Reported performance of the classifier showed diagnosis of cytomegalovirus status with high specificity and sensitivity. The investigators catalogued 160 or so TCR beta chains as cytomegalovirus-associated. Rare TCR sequences predominated, though certain public TCRs were found in many donors.

For this clone: Its antigen is not known.

The approximately 120-subject validation cohort, separate from the 666-subject first cohort, included the donors. Only in-frame clones appear in the TCRdb table, and some are missing; sequencing was by immunoSEQ multiplex PCR. The sample includes 180,000 or so clones, approximately 87% of them seen just once. The V end lost 1 base, the J end lost 0 bases, and 10 bases lay between the germline ends. The CDR3 runs to 15 residues. CDR1 SGDLS and CDR2 YYNGEE come from the germline V gene. The sequencing sample was made of PBMCs. This sequence joins TRBV9 and TRBJ1-1; TRBD1 might be the D (6 bases). This TCR derives from a woman aged 25 to 39 in good health and CMV-seronegative. Written as DNA, the CDR3 is TGTGCCAGCAGCGTACCGAGGGGGTTGAACACTGAAGCTTTCTTT. This sequence encodes CASSVPRGLNTEAFF.